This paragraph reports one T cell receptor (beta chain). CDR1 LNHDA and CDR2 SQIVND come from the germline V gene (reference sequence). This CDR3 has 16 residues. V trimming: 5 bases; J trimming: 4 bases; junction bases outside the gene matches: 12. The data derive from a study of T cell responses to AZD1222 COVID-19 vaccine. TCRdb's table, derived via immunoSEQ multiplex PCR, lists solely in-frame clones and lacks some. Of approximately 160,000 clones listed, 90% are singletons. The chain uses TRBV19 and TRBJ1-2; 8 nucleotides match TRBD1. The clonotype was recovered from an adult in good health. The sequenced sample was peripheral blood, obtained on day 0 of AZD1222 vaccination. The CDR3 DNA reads TGTGCCAGTAGTCTCGAGGACAGGGCTGGAGTCTATGGCTACACCTTC. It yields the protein CASSLEDRAGVYGYTF.